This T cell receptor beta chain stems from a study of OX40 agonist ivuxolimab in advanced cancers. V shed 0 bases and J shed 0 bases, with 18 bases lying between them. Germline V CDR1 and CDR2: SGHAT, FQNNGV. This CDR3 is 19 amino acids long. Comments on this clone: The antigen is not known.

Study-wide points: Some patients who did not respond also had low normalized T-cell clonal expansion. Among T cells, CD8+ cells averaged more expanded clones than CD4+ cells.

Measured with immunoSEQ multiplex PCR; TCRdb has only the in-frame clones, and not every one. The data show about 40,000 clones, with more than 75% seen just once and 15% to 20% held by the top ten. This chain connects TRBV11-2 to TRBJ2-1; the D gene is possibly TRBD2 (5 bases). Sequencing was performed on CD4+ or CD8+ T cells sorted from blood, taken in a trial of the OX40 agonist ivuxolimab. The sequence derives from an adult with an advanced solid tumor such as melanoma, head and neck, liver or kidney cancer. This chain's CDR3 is CASSLDWGKWTPSYNEQFF. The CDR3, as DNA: TGTGCCAGCAGCTTAGATTGGGGTAAATGGACTCCCTCCTACAATGAGCAGTTCTTC.